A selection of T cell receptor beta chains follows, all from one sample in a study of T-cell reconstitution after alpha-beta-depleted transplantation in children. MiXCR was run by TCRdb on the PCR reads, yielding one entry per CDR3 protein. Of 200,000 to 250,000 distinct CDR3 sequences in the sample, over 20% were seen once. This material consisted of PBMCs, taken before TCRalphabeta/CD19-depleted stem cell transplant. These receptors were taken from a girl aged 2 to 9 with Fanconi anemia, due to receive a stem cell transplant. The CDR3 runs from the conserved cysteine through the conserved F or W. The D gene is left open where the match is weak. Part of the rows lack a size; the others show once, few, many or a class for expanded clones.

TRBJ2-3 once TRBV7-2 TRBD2 TGTGCCAGCAGCTTCCGACTAGCGGGGGGGCAAGATACGCAGTATTTT CASSFRLAGGQDTQYF
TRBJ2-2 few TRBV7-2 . TGTGCCAGCAGCTTAGGGGGGGGGGCCCGGACCGGGGAGCTGTTTTTT CASSLGGGARTGELFF
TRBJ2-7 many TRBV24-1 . TGTGCCACCAGTGATTTGCGCAGACAGGAGGCCGTGGGATGCGAGCAGTACTTC CATSDLRRQEAVGCEQYF
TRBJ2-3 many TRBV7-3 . TGTGCCAGCAGCTCTACCAAGGAACCGACGCAGTATTTT CASSSTKEPTQYF
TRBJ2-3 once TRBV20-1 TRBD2 TGCAGTGCTAACATAGGGACTAGCGGGGACACAGATACGCAGTATTTT CSANIGTSGDTDTQYF
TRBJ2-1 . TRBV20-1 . TGCAGTGCTATTTTCGGATCCTACAATGAGCAGTTCTTC CSAIFGSYNEQFF
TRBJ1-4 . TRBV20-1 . TGCAGTGCGCTGGGGAGGCCTAATGAAAAACTGTTTTTT CSALGRPNEKLFF
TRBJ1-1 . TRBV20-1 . TGCAGTGGCGTAAACCCGGCGAACACTGAAGCTTTCTTT CSGVNPANTEAFF
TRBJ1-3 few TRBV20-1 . TGCAGTGCTAGAGTAACCGATCCTGGAAACACCATATATTTT CSARVTDPGNTIYF
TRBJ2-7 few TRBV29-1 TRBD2 TGCAGCGTTGGACTAGCGGGAGGGCCGAGTTACGAGCAGTACTTC CSVGLAGGPSYEQYF
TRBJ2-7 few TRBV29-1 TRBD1 TGCAGCGTTGAAACCGGGACAGGGGTAGGCGAGCAGTACTTC CSVETGTGVGEQYF
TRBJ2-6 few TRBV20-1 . TGCTGCGCTAGACGGCTAGCTGGGGCCTCTGGGGCCAACGTCCTGACTTTC CCARRLAGASGANVLTF
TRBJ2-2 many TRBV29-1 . TGCAGCGTTGAGTCAGCGAACACCGGGGAGCTGTTTTTT CSVESANTGELFF
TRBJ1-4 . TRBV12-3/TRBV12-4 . TGTGCCAGCAGTTTGGGGTCAGATGAAAAACTGTTTTTT CASSLGSDEKLFF
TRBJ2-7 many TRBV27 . TGTGCCAGCAGTTTACCTACAGACGAGCAGTACTTC CASSLPTDEQYF
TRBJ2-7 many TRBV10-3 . TGTGCCATCTCGAAGGATACCTACGAGCAGTACTTC CAISKDTYEQYF
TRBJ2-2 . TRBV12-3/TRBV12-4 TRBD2 TGTGCCAGCAGTTTCTCGTCTAGCGGGGGGACCGGGGAGCTGTTTTTT CASSFSSSGGTGELFF
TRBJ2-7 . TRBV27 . TGTGCCAGCAGAAAAAGGGACGGGAGCGGAAACGAGCAGTACTTC CASRKRDGSGNEQYF
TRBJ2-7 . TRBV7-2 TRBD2 TGTGCCAGCAGCTTAGTTTCCGCGGGGGGGAGTGGGGAGCAGTACTTC CASSLVSAGGSGEQYF
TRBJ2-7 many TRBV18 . TGTGCCAGCTCGCTGACAGACTCCTACGAGCAGTACTTC CASSLTDSYEQYF
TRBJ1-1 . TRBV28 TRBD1 TGTGCCAGCAGACCTCACAGGGGGATGAACACTGAAGCTTTCTTT CASRPHRGMNTEAFF
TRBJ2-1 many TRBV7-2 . TGTGCCAGCAGCAAGGGGTTGGCGGGAACATTTGATGAGCAGTTCTTC CASSKGLAGTFDEQFF
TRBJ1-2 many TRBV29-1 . TGCAGCGTTGCCTCAGGACAGTATGGCTACACCTTC CSVASGQYGYTF
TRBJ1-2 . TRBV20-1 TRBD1 TGCAGTGCCACAAAACCGGGACAGACAAATGGCTACACCTTC CSATKPGQTNGYTF
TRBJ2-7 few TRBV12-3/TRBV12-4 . TGTGCCAGCAGGATCCTACAGGGCCCATACGAGCAGTACTTC CASRILQGPYEQYF
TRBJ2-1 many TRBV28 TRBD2 TGTGCCAGCAGTTTTTTTAGTAGCGGGGGTGGGTTCTTC CASSFFSSGGGFF
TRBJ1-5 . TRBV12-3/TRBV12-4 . TGTGCCAGCAGTTTAAGGCGGACTTACTATCAGCCCCAGCATTTT CASSLRRTYYQPQHF
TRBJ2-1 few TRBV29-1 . TGCAGCGTGAAGTATGAGTTCCTCTCCTACAATGAGCAGTTCTTC CSVKYEFLSYNEQFF
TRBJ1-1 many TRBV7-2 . TGTGCCAGCAGCTTAGGGCAGGGCTCATCGAACACTGAAGCTTTCTTT CASSLGQGSSNTEAFF
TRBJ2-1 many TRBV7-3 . TGTGCCAGCAGCTTACGTCCCCTCGAGACCTACAATGAGCAGTTCTTC CASSLRPLETYNEQFF
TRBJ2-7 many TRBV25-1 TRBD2 TGTGCCAGCAGTGAAACCGGGACTAGCGATTTTAACTACGAGCAGTACTTC CASSETGTSDFNYEQYF
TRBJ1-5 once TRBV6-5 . TGTGCCAGCAGTTCAGGACAGATGAATCAGCCCCAGCATTTT CASSSGQMNQPQHF
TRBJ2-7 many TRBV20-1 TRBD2 TGCAGTGCTAGTGAGTGGCCGCCGGGACTAGTCGACTCCGAGCAGTACTTC CSASEWPPGLVDSEQYF
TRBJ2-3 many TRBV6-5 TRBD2 TGTGCCAGCAGTTACTCGAGGACTAGCGGGAGCACAGATACGCAGTATTTT CASSYSRTSGSTDTQYF
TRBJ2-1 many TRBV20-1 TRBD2 TGCACCGCTAGCGGGATTTCCTACAATGAGCAGTTCTTC CTASGISYNEQFF
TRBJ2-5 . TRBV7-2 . TGTGCCAGCAGCCTCGCCGGGACTGAAGAGACCCAGTACTTC CASSLAGTEETQYF
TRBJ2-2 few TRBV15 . TGTGCCACCAGCAGAGATCCTGGCGGGGAGCTGTTTTTT CATSRDPGGELFF
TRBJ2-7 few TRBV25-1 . TGTGCCAGCAGTGGCCTACCCCGCTACGAGCAGTACTTC CASSGLPRYEQYF
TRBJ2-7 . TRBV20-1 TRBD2 TGCAGTCCGAGACTAGCGGGGCTCTACGAGCAGTACTTC CSPRLAGLYEQYF
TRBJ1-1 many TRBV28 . TGTGCCTCAAATTTAGGGGGACCCACTGAAGCTTTCTTT CASNLGGPTEAFF
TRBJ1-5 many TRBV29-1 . TGCAGCGTGTCCGCCGGGTGGAATCAGCCCCAGCATTTT CSVSAGWNQPQHF
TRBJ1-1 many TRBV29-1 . TGCAGCGTTGTGAAAAACACTGAAGCTTTCTTT CSVVKNTEAFF
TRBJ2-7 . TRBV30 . TGTGCCTGGAATCGGGGAATGGGCACCTACGAGCAGTACTTC CAWNRGMGTYEQYF
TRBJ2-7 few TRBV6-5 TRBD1 TGTGCCAGCAGTTACACCGGGACAGGGGGTGTTAACGAGCAGTACTTC CASSYTGTGGVNEQYF
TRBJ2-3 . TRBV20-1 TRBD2 TGCAGTCCGTTAGCGGGTAGCACAGATACGCAGTATTTT CSPLAGSTDTQYF
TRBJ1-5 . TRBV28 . TGTGCCAGCAGTTTATTCGATAGCAATCAGCCCCAGCATTTT CASSLFDSNQPQHF
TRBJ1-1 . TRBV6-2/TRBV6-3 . TGTGCCAGCAGTTACACCGAGGGGGATACTGAAGCTTTCTTT CASSYTEGDTEAFF
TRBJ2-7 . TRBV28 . TGTGCCAGCAGTTTATATATAGGGGGCGGGAACGAGCAGTACTTC CASSLYIGGGNEQYF
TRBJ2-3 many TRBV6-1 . TGTGCCAGCAGGCCACCGGGGGCAGATACGCAGTATTTT CASRPPGADTQYF
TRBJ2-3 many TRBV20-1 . TGCAGTGCTAGCGGGTCGGGCACAGATACGCAGTATTTT CSASGSGTDTQYF
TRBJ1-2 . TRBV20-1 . TGCAGTGCCCCCACCCTAGGCTACACCTTC CSAPTLGYTF
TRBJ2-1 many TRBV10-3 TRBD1 TGTGCCATCCGGGACAGCACGGACAATGAGCAGTTCTTC CAIRDSTDNEQFF
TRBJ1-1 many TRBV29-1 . TGCAGCGTACGAACAGGGCCGACGACTGAAGCTTTCTTT CSVRTGPTTEAFF
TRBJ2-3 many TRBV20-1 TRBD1 TGCAGTGCTAGCCCGGACAGGGGCACAGATACGCAGTATTTT CSASPDRGTDTQYF
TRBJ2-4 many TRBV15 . TGTGCCACCAGCAGAGTGGCAGCCCCCCTGAACATTCAGTACTTC CATSRVAAPLNIQYF
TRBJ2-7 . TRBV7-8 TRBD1 TGTGCCAGCAGCTTAAGTAGGGGGCGCCTAGGTGCCGAGCAGTACTTC CASSLSRGRLGAEQYF
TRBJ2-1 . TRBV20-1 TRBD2 TGCAGTGCTAGAGATGGTACTAGCGGGGGGAGAGAGCAGTTCTTC CSARDGTSGGREQFF